Detailed here is one T cell receptor beta chain. Its antigen is not identified. TCRdb passed the 5' RACE reads through MiXCR, listing each CDR3 protein once. The table includes 520,000 or so distinct CDR3 sequences, 20% to 25% detected once. The J segment lost 4 bases and the V segment lost 4 bases, leaving 15 bases of the junction unmatched. The CDR3 sequence is 18 residues long. The data originate from a study of identical twins. General study points: Insertions ran lower in abundant cord blood beta clonotypes, though not in memory repertoires.

The sample was also reused in another study, on T cells expressing NK-cell markers.

This sequence originates from a woman aged 18-30 years in good health. The sample taken for sequencing was CD4+ T cells sorted from blood. V and J are TRBV5-3 and TRBJ2-2, with 8 bases lining up with TRBD2. TRBV5-3 is an ORF, with its function uncertain. CDR3 protein: CARSIAGRPTLGTGELFF. CDR3 DNA sequence: TGTGCCAGAAGCATAGCGGGAAGACCTACTCTTGGCACCGGGGAGCTGTTTTTT.